This T cell receptor (beta chain) was retrieved from a study of regulatory T cells in long-lasting Graves disease. Time point given: newly diagnosed GD, antithyroid drugs for less than 3 months. PBMC-extracted RNA yielded the TCR library. Both iRepertoire HTBI primers and Arm-PCR of CDR3 regions were used to build the TCR beta libraries. TCRdb re-analysed the multiplex PCR reads in MiXCR, keeping a single row per CDR3 protein. The sample includes roughly 400,000 distinct CDR3 sequences, over 14% of them seen just once. With 2 bases clipped from V and 1 base from J, the junction kept 7 bases outside the gene matches. In germline, CDR1 is KGHSH, CDR2 LQKENI. The CDR3 covers 18 residues. The same sample was also used in a study of T cells in Graves' hyperthyroidism and ophthalmopathy.

This TCR was recovered from a woman aged 40 to 50 with Graves disease. The chain employs TRBV18 and TRBJ2-6; TRBD1 matches 8 bases. This specimen consisted of peripheral blood mononuclear cells (PBMCs), obtained at new diagnosis, from a patient treated with antithyroid drugs. This CDR3 is CASSPTGTGFSGANVLTF. The CDR3 DNA follows: TGTGCCAGCTCACCAACCGGGACAGGTTTTTCTGGGGCCAACGTCCTGACTTTC.